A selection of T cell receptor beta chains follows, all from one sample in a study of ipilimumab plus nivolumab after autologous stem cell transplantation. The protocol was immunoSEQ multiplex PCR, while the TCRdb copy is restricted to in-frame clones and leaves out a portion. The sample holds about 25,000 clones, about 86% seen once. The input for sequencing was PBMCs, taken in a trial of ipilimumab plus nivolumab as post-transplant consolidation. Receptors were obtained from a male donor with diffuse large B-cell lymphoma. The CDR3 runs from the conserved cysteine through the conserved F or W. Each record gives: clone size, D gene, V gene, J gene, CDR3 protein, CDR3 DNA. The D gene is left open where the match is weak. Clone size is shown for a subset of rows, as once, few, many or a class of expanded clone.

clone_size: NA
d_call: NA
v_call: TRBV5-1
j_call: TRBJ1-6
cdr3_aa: CASSPGHSNSPLHF
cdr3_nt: TGCGCCAGCAGCCCGGGACACTCCAATTCACCCCTCCACTTT

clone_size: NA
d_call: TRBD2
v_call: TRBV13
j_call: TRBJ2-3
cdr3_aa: CASSQTSGGSTDTQYF
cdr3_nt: TGTGCCAGCAGCCAAACTAGCGGGGGCTCCACAGATACGCAGTATTTT

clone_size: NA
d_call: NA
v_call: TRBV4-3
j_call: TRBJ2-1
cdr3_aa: CASSQAGTANEQFF
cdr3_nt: TGCGCCAGCAGCCAAGCCGGGACCGCTAATGAGCAGTTCTTC

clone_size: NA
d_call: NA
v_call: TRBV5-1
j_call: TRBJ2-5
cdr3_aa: CASSLAKTEVETQYF
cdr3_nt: TGCGCCAGCAGCTTGGCCAAAACGGAAGTTGAGACCCAGTACTTC

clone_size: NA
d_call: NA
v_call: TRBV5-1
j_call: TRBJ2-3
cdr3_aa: CASSLGHRGVGDTQYF
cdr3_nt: TGCGCCAGCAGCTTGGGACATAGGGGAGTGGGAGATACGCAGTATTTT

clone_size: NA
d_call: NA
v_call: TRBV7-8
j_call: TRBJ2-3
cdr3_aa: CASSPRRAPDTQYF
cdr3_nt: TGTGCCAGCAGCCCCCGACGAGCGCCAGATACGCAGTATTTT

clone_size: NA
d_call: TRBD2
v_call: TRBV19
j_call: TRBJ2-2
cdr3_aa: CASSILAGGPTGELFF
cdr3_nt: TGTGCCAGTAGTATACTAGCGGGGGGGCCCACCGGGGAGCTGTTTTTT

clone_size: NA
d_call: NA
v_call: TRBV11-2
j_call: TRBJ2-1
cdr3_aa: CASSLEEGRRGTISANEQFF
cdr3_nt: TGTGCCAGCAGCTTAGAAGAGGGTCGGAGGGGGACCATTTCGGCCAATGAGCAGTTCTTC

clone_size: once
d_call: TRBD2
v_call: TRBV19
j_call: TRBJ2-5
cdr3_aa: CASSTGTSGGRETQYF
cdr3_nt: TGTGCCAGTAGTACGGGGACTAGCGGGGGGAGAGAGACCCAGTACTTC

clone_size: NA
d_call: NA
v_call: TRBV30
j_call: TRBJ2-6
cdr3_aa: CAWSVAPGANVLTF
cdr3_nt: TGTGCCTGGAGTGTGGCCCCTGGGGCCAACGTCCTGACTTTC

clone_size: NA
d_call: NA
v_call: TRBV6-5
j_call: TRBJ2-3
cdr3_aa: CASSYQSVNTDTQYF
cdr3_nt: TGTGCCAGCAGTTACCAATCCGTGAACACAGATACGCAGTATTTT

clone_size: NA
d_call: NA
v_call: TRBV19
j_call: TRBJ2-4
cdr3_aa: CASSSPQGQSSKNIQYF
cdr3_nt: TGTGCCAGTAGTTCCCCCCAGGGTCAATCTTCCAAAAACATTCAGTACTTC

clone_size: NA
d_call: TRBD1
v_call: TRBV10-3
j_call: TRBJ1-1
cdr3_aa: CAISENRGDTEAFF
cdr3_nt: TGTGCCATCAGTGAAAACAGGGGGGATACTGAAGCTTTCTTT

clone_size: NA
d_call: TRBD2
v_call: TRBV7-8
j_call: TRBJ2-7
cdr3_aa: CASSSGLAGGRSSYEQYF
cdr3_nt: TGTGCCAGCAGCTCTGGACTAGCGGGGGGCCGGAGCTCCTACGAGCAGTACTTC

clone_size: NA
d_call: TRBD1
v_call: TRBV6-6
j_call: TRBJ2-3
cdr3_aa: CASSPSRGRSTDTQYF
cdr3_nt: TGTGCCAGCAGCCCTTCCAGGGGGCGCTCGACAGATACGCAGTATTTT

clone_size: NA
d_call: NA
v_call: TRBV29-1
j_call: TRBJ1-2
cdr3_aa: CSVKTTARNVGYTF
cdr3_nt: TGCAGCGTTAAAACGACAGCTAGAAATGTTGGCTACACCTTC

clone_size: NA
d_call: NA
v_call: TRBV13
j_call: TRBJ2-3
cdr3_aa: CASSGGAAWGTDTQYF
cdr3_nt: TGTGCCAGCAGCGGGGGGGCCGCATGGGGCACAGATACGCAGTATTTT

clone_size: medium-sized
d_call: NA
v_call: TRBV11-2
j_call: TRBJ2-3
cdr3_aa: CASSDTGTHGADTQYF
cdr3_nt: TGTGCCAGCAGCGATACCGGGACCCATGGGGCAGATACGCAGTATTTT

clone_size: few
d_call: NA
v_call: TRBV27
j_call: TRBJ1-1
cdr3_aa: CASRSTSGATEAFF
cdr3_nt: TGTGCCAGCAGATCTACTTCAGGGGCCACTGAAGCTTTCTTT

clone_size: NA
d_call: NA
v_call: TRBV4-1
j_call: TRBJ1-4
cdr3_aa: CASSQAEGGEKLFF
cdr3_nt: TGCGCCAGCAGCCAAGCTGAGGGGGGTGAAAAACTGTTTTTT